A selection of T cell receptor beta chains follows, all from one sample in a study of blood T cell repertoires in COVID-19. Clones were read by immunoSEQ multiplex PCR, and TCRdb kept only the in-frame ones, dropping some. The table lists some 170,000 clones, 80% to 90% of them singletons. Sequenced material: PBMCs or T cells enriched from blood (not recorded which). The receptor set was obtained from a man between 50 and 59 years old who had recovered from COVID-19. Both conserved end residues are part of each CDR3. D genes are given only for firm matches. The size field is filled for only some rows; it gives once, few, many or a size class.

d_call	cdr3_length	v_call	clone_size	j_call	cdr3_aa	cdr3_nt
TRBD2	16	TRBV7-3	NA	TRBJ2-1	CASSWVGTSGYNEQFF	TGTGCCAGCAGCTGGGTGGGGACTAGCGGTTACAATGAGCAGTTCTTC
NA	15	TRBV27	NA	TRBJ1-5	CASSSSRVGNQPQHF	TGTGCCAGCAGTTCGTCCAGGGTAGGCAATCAGCCCCAGCATTTT
NA	15	TRBV6-1	NA	TRBJ1-1	CASSETAGMNTEAFF	TGTGCCAGCAGTGAAACGGCAGGGATGAACACTGAAGCTTTCTTT
NA	15	TRBV5-8	NA	TRBJ1-2	CASSLGVSLSYGYTF	TGTGCCAGCAGCTTAGGAGTATCCCTGTCCTATGGCTACACCTTC
TRBD1	14	TRBV6-5	once	TRBJ1-1	CASRGQTGTTEAFF	TGTGCCAGCAGGGGGCAGACAGGGACCACTGAAGCTTTCTTT
NA	15	TRBV28	NA	TRBJ2-7	CASNGLAGSSYEQYF	TGTGCCAGCAATGGCCTGGCGGGGTCCTCCTACGAGCAGTACTTC
TRBD1	16	TRBV29-1	many	TRBJ1-2	CSVMTGTGGKNYGYTF	TGCAGCGTTATGACCGGGACAGGGGGCAAAAACTATGGCTACACCTTC
TRBD1	16	TRBV4-1	NA	TRBJ2-7	CASSQERTGARYEQYF	TGCGCCAGCAGCCAAGAGCGGACAGGGGCAAGGTACGAGCAGTACTTC
TRBD1	16	TRBV11-1	NA	TRBJ1-1	CASSLRAGGYNTEAFF	TGTGCCAGCAGCTTAAGGGCAGGGGGGTACAACACTGAAGCTTTCTTT
TRBD1	22	TRBV28	NA	TRBJ1-5	CASSLSRVLVLAGGFGEQPQHF	TGTGCCAGCAGTTTATCAAGGGTATTGGTATTGGCAGGGGGCTTTGGGGAACAGCCCCAGCATTTT
TRBD1	15	TRBV5-4	NA	TRBJ2-7	CASRPTRDRVYEQYF	TGTGCCAGCAGACCTACCCGGGACAGGGTCTACGAGCAGTACTTC
NA	15	TRBV5-8	few	TRBJ2-3	CASSSKGLGTDTQYF	TGTGCCAGCAGCAGCAAGGGACTTGGCACAGATACGCAGTATTTT
NA	13	TRBV11-2	NA	TRBJ1-6	CASSLESGSPLHF	TGTGCCAGCAGCTTAGAGTCCGGTTCACCCCTCCACTTT
TRBD1	14	TRBV5-8	NA	TRBJ1-2	CASSLGQGAYGYTF	TGTGCCAGCAGCTTGGGACAGGGGGCTTATGGCTACACCTTC
TRBD2	13	TRBV3-1/TRBV3-2	NA	TRBJ2-7	CASSPGLAGEQYF	TGTGCCAGCAGCCCAGGACTAGCTGGCGAGCAGTACTTC
TRBD1	13	TRBV6-5	NA	TRBJ1-2	CASRETGGYGYTF	TGTGCCAGCAGGGAGACAGGGGGTTATGGCTACACCTTC
NA	14	TRBV9	NA	TRBJ2-2	CASSPPGNTGELFF	TGTGCCAGCAGCCCGCCGGGAAACACCGGGGAGCTGTTTTTT
NA	15	TRBV5-1	NA	TRBJ1-5	CASSSTGASNQPQHF	TGCGCCAGCAGCTCGACAGGAGCTAGCAATCAGCCCCAGCATTTT
NA	16	TRBV5-1	NA	TRBJ1-1	CASSRRAGGPDTEAFF	TGCGCCAGCAGCAGAAGGGCGGGGGGACCAGACACTGAAGCTTTCTTT
NA	17	TRBV11-2	NA	TRBJ2-3	CASSLDLPGAPTDTQYF	TGTGCCAGCAGCTTAGATCTTCCAGGGGCTCCCACAGATACGCAGTATTTT
NA	14	TRBV10-1	few	TRBJ1-1	CADSRPKRNTEAFF	TGCGCCGACTCAAGACCCAAGAGGAACACTGAAGCTTTCTTT
TRBD1	15	TRBV6-2/TRBV6-3	NA	TRBJ1-1	CASSDRGPMNTEAFF	TGTGCCAGCAGCGACAGGGGGCCTATGAACACTGAAGCTTTCTTT
TRBD2	15	TRBV7-3	NA	TRBJ2-3	CASSLGTSGTDTQYF	TGTGCCAGCAGCTTAGGGACTAGCGGCACAGATACGCAGTATTTT
NA	16	TRBV4-1	NA	TRBJ1-5	CASSQGQTGANQPQHF	TGCGCCAGCAGCCAAGGGCAAACTGGGGCCAATCAGCCCCAGCATTTT
NA	11	TRBV10-2	NA	TRBJ2-1	CASSDYNEQFF	TGCGCCAGCAGTGACTATAATGAGCAGTTCTTC
NA	14	TRBV14	NA	TRBJ2-5	CASSRNRNGETQYF	TGTGCCAGCAGCCGAAACAGGAACGGGGAGACCCAGTACTTC
NA	14	TRBV6-5	NA	TRBJ2-5	CASSYSGGQETQYF	TGTGCCAGCAGTTACTCGGGGGGACAAGAGACCCAGTACTTC
TRBD1	15	TRBV28	NA	TRBJ1-5	CASSGDRTGNQPQHF	TGTGCCAGCAGCGGGGACAGGACGGGCAATCAGCCCCAGCATTTT
TRBD1	15	TRBV6-5	NA	TRBJ1-5	CASRVDRGRRQPQHF	TGTGCCAGCAGGGTGGACAGGGGGCGCCGCCAGCCCCAGCATTTT
TRBD1	17	TRBV24-1	NA	TRBJ1-6	CATRTQQGSSYNSPLHF	TGTGCCACCAGGACTCAACAGGGGAGCTCCTATAATTCACCCCTCCACTTT
TRBD2	16	TRBV2	NA	TRBJ2-3	CASSEARAGLTDTQYF	TGTGCCAGCAGTGAAGCGCGAGCGGGGCTCACAGATACGCAGTATTTT
TRBD1	14	TRBV25-1	NA	TRBJ1-2	CASSEPETGIRYTF	TGTGCCAGCAGTGAACCCGAGACAGGGATTCGCTACACCTTC
NA	15	TRBV19	once	TRBJ2-2	CASRIGLPNTGELFF	TGTGCCAGTAGGATTGGTCTACCGAACACCGGGGAGCTGTTTTTT
NA	15	TRBV2	once	TRBJ1-6	CASSEGEGYNSPLHF	TGTGCCAGCAGTGAGGGCGAGGGATATAATTCACCCCTCCACTTT
TRBD1	15	TRBV6-4	once	TRBJ1-1	CASSDQTGGSTEAFF	TGTGCCAGCAGTGACCAGACAGGGGGGTCTACTGAAGCTTTCTTT
NA	15	TRBV5-8	once	TRBJ2-2	CASSQTYRNTGELFF	TGTGCCAGCAGCCAGACCTACAGAAACACCGGGGAGCTGTTTTTT
NA	13	TRBV6-2/TRBV6-3	once	TRBJ1-2	CASSSGEGYGYTF	TGTGCCAGCAGTTCAGGGGAAGGTTATGGCTACACCTTC
TRBD2	14	TRBV9	NA	TRBJ2-2	CASSVLGGAGELFF	TGTGCCAGCAGCGTACTCGGGGGGGCCGGGGAGCTGTTTTTT
NA	14	TRBV12-2	NA	TRBJ1-5	CASRSQGAHKPQHF	TGTGCAAGTCGCTCACAGGGGGCGCATAAGCCCCAGCATTTT
TRBD1	16	TRBV3-1/TRBV3-2	NA	TRBJ1-2	CASTPLAGQGTYGYTF	TGTGCCAGCACTCCCCTGGCGGGACAGGGTACATATGGCTACACCTTC
NA	12	TRBV29-1	NA	TRBJ2-3	CSVDRSTDTQYF	TGCAGCGTTGACAGGAGCACAGATACGCAGTATTTT
NA	13	TRBV5-5	NA	TRBJ2-3	CASSGGTTDTQYF	TGTGCCAGCAGCGGCGGGACTACAGATACGCAGTATTTT